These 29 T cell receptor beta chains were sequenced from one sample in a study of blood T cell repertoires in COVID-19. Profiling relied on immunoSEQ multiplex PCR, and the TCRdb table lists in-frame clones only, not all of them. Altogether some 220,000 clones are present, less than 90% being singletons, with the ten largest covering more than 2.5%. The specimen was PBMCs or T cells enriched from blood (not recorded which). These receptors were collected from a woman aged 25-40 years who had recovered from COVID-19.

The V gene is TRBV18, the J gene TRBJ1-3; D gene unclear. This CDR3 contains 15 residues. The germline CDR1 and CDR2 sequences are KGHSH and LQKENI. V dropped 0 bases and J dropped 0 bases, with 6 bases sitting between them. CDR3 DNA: TGTGCCAGCTCACCACCCGGTGGCTCTGGAAACACCATATATTTT. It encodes CASSPPGGSGNTIYF.

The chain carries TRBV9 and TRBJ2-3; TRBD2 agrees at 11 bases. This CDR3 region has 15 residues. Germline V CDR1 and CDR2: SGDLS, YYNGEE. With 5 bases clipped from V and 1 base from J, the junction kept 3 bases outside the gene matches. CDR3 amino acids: CASSTTSGGTDTQYF. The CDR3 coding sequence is TGTGCCAGCAGTACGACTAGCGGGGGCACAGATACGCAGTATTTT.

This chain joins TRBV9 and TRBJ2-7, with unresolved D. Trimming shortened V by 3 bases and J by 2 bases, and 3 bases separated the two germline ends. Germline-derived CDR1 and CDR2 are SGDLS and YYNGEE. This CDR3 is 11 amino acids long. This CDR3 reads CASSDTYEQYF. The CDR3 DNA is TGTGCCAGCAGCGACACCTACGAGCAGTACTTC.

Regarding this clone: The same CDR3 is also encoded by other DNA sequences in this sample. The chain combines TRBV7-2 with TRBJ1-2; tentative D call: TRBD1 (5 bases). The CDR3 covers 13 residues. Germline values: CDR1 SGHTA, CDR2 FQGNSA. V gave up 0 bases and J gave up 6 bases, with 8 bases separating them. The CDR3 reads CASSLAAGDGYTF. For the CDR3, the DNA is TGTGCCAGCAGCTTAGCGGCGGGGGATGGCTACACCTTC.

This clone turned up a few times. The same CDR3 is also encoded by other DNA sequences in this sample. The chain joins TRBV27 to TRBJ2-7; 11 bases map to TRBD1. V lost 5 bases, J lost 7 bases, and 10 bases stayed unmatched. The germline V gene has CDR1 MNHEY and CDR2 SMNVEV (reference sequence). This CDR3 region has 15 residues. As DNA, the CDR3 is TGTGCCAGCAGTCTGCTCGGACAGGGGGCGTATGAGCAGTACTTC. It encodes CASSLLGQGAYEQYF.

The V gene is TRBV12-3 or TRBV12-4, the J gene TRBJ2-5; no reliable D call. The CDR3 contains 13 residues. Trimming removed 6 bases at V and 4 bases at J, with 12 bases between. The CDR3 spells CASSPGFGETQYF. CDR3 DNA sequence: TGTGCCAGCAGCCCCGGGTTTGGAGAGACCCAGTACTTC.

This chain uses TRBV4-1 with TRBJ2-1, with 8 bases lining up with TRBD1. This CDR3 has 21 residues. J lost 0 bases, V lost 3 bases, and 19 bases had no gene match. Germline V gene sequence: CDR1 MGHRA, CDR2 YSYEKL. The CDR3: CASSQGLGTGALGGSYNEQFF. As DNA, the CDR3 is TGCGCCAGCAGCCAGGGCCTCGGGACAGGAGCCCTTGGGGGCTCCTACAATGAGCAGTTCTTC.

The CDR3 DNA follows: TGTGCCAGCAGCTTGGGCAGGGGCCCTTCCTACGAGCAGTACTTC. It codes for CASSLGRGPSYEQYF. The chain couples TRBV5-5 to TRBJ2-7; the D gene is possibly TRBD1 (6 bases). V was shortened by 0 bases and J by 1 base, with 11 bases between the two germline ends. The CDR3 runs to 15 residues. Germline V gene sequence: CDR1 SGHKS, CDR2 YYEKEE (reference sequence).

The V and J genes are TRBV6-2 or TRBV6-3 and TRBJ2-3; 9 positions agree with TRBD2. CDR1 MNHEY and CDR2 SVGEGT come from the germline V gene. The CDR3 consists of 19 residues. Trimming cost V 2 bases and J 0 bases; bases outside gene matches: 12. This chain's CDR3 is CASSYATSGPLASTDTQYF. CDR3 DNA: TGTGCCAGCAGTTACGCGACTAGCGGACCCCTTGCTAGCACAGATACGCAGTATTTT.

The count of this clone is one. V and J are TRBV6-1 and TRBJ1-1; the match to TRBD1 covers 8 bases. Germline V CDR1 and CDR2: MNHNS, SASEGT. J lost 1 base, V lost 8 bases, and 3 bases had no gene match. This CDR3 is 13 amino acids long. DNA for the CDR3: TGTGCCAGCGACAGGGGTCCGAACACTGAAGCTTTCTTT. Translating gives CASDRGPNTEAFF.

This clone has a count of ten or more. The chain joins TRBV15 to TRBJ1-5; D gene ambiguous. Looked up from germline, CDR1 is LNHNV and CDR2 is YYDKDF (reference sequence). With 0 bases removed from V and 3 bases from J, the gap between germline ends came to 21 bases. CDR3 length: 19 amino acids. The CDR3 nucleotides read TGTGCCACCAGCAGAGACCTTGAAGGCGGGGAGAAGGCCAATCAGCCCCAGCATTTT. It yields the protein CATSRDLEGGEKANQPQHF.

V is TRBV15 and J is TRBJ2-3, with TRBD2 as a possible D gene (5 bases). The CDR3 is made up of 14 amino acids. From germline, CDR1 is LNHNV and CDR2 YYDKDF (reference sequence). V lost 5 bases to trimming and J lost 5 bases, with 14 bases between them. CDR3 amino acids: CATSQRTARDTQYF. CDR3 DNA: TGTGCCACCAGCCAAAGGACTGCTAGAGATACGCAGTATTTT. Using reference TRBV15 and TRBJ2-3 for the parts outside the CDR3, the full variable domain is DAMVIQNPRYQVTQFGKPVTLSCSQTLNHNVMYWYQQKSSQAPKLLFHYYDKDFNNEADTPDNFQSRRPNTSFCFLDIRSPGLGDTAMYLCATSQRTARDTQYFGPGTRLTVL.

CDR3 loop: CASTFQETQYF. In DNA, the CDR3 is TGTGCCAGCACCTTTCAAGAGACCCAGTACTTC. The chain recombines TRBV2 with TRBJ2-5, with D uncertain. Germline V gene lookup returns CDR1 SNHLY and CDR2 FYNNEI. V lost 7 bases and J lost 2, with 5 bases in between. The CDR3 runs to 11 residues.

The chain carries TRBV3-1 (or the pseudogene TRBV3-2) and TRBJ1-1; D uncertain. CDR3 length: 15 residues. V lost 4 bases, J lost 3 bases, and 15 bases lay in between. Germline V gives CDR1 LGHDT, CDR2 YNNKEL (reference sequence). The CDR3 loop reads CASSLADRRYTEAFF. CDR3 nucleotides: TGTGCCAGCAGCCTTGCGGATAGGAGATACACTGAAGCTTTCTTT.

The CDR3 reads CASSLNPGSNQPQHF. CDR3 sequence (DNA): TGTGCCAGCAGCTTAAACCCGGGTAGCAATCAGCCCCAGCATTTT. The V gene is TRBV11-2, the J gene TRBJ1-5; the D is unclear. In germline, CDR1 is SGHAT, CDR2 FQNNGV. The CDR3 totals 15 residues. V lost 2 bases and J lost 0, with 8 bases in between.

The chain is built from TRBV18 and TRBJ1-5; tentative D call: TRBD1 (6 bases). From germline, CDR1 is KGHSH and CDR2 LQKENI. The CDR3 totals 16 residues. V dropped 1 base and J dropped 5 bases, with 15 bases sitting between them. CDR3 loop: CASSPLYREGDQPQHF. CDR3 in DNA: TGTGCCAGCTCACCACTATACAGGGAAGGAGATCAGCCCCAGCATTTT.

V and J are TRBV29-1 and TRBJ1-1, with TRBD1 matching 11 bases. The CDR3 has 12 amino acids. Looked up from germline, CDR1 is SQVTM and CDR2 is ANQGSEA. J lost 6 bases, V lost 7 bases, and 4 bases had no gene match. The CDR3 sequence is CSAGQGAPEAFF. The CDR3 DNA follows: TGCAGCGCCGGACAGGGGGCCCCTGAAGCTTTCTTT.

The CDR3, as DNA: TGTGCCAGCAGCCAGCCTCCAGCGGGGGGCCGCAATGAGCAGTTCTTC. The encoded protein is CASSQPPAGGRNEQFF. J is TRBJ2-1 and V is TRBV3-1 (or the pseudogene TRBV3-2), with 9 positions matching TRBD2. Germline-derived CDR1 and CDR2 are LGHDT and YNNKEL (reference sequence). This CDR3 region has 16 residues. Unmatched junction bases numbered 9, after V lost 3 bases and J lost 6 bases.

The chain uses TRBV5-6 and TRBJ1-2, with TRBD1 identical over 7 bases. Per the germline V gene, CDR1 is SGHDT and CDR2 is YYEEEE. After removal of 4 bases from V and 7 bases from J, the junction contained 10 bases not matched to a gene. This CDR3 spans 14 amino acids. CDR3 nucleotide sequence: TGTGCCAGCAGCATGACAGGGAGTAGGGGTGGCTACACCTTC. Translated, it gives CASSMTGSRGGYTF.

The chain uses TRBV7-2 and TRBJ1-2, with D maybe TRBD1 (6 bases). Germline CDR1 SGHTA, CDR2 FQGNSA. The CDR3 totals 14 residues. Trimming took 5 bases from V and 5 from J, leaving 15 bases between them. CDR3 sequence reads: CASSLGQSTYGYTF. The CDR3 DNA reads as TGTGCCAGCAGCCTAGGACAGTCAACTTATGGCTACACCTTC.

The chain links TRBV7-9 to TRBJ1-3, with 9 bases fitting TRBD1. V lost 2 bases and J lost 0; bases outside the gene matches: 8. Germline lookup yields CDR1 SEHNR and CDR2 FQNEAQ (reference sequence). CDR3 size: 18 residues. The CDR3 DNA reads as TGTGCCAGCAGCTTACTACAGGGGGCTTTTAACTCTGGAAACACCATATATTTT. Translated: CASSLLQGAFNSGNTIYF.

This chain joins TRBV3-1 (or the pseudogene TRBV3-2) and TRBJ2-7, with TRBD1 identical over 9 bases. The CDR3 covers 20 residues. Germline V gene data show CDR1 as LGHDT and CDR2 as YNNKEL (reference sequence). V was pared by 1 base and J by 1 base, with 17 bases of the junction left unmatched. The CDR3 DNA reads TGTGCCAGCAGCCAAGGAGTGGGGGGAGGGACAGGGATACCTTCCTACGAGCAGTACTTC. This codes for CASSQGVGGGTGIPSYEQYF.

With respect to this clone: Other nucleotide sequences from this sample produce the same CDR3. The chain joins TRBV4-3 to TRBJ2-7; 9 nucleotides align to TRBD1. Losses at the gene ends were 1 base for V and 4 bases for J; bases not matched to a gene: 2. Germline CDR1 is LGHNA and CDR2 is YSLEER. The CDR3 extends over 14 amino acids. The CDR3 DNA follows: TGCGCCAGCAGCCAAGGGACAGGGGAATACGAGCAGTACTTC. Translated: CASSQGTGEYEQYF.

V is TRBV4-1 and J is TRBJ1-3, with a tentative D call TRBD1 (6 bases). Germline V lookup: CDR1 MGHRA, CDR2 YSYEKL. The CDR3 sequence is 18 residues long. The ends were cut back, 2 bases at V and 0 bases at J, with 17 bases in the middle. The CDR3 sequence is CASSQRLTDSHSGNTIYF. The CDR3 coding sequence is TGCGCCAGCAGCCAAAGGTTAACGGACAGCCACTCTGGAAACACCATATATTTT.

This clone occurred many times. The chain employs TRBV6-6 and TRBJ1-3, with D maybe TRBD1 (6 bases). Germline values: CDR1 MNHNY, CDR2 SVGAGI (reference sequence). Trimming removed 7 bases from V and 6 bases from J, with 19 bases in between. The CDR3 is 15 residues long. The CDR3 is CASTQGKGGENTIYF. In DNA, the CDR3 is TGTGCCAGCACCCAAGGGAAAGGGGGAGAAAACACCATATATTTT.

This chain's CDR3 is CASSFSSGGRTYEQYF. The CDR3 DNA sequence: TGTGCCAGCAGTTTCTCTAGCGGGGGACGTACCTACGAGCAGTACTTC. The V and J genes are TRBV27 and TRBJ2-7; 10 nucleotides agree with TRBD2. Germline-derived CDR1 and CDR2 are MNHEY and SMNVEV (reference sequence). Losses at the gene ends were 3 bases for V and 2 bases for J; bases not matched to a gene: 7. The CDR3 has 16 amino acids.

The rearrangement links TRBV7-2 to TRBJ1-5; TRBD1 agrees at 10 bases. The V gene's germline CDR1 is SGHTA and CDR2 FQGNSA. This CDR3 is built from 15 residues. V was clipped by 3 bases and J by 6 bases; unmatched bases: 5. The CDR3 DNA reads TGTGCCAGCAGCTTGACCGGGACAGGGGCTCAGCCCCAGCATTTT. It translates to CASSLTGTGAQPQHF.

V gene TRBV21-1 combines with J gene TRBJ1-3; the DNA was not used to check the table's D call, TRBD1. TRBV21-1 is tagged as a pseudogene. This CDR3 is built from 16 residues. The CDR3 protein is CASSKGQGASLNTIYF. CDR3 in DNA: TGTGCCAGCAGCAAGGGACAGGGGGCATCTTTGAACACCATATATTTT.

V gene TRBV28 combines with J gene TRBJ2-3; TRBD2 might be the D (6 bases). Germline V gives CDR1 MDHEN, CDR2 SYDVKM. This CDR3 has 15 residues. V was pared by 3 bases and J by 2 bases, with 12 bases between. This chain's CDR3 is CASSFLSGNTDTQYF. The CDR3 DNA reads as TGTGCCAGCAGTTTCCTTAGCGGAAACACAGATACGCAGTATTTT.